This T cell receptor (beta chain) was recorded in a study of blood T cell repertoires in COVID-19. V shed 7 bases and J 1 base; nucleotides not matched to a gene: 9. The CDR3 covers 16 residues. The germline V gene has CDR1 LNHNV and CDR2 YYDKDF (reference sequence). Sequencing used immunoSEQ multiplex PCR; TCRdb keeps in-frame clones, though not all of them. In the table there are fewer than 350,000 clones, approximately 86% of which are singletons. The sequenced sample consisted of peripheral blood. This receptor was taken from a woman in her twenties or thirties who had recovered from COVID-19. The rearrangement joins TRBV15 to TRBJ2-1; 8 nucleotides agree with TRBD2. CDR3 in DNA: TGTGCCACCACCCCCCCCGGGACTAGTTCCTACAATGAGCAGTTCTTC. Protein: CATTPPGTSSYNEQFF.